The entry below gives a single T cell receptor beta chain sequence along with its context. Its antigen is currently unknown. These data are taken from a study of CD4 T cells in relation to SARS-CoV-2 and coronaviruses. In the study overall: TCR beta CDR3s were sequenced after roughly ten-day antigen culture of PBMCs. Study findings and constraints: Crossreactivity was assessed only for spike protein, not other viral proteins.

Generated by immunoSEQ multiplex PCR, the TCRdb table keeps only in-frame clones and is missing some. The sample consists of 25,000 to 30,000 clones, more than 75% of them appearing once. The unexposed donors gave CD4+ T cells in about 2011-2018, prior to COVID-19. The cells were cultured for over eight days before CD4+ T cells were isolated. Testing used SARS-CoV-2 S/N and four cold-coronavirus spikes on unexposed-donor CD4+ T cells, cells permitting. Cultures held roughly 2 million PBMCs per well with around 9.7 IU/ml IL-2. The TCR was taken from a human donor in good health. The specimen was CD4+ T cells from PBMCs, cultured in vitro.

CDR3 nucleotide sequence: TGTGCCAGCAGCACTCGACAGGGGGGGTGGGATACGCAGTATTTT. Translated, it gives CASSTRQGGWDTQYF. The rearrangement uses TRBV7-2 and TRBJ2-3; TRBD1 agrees at 9 bases. This CDR3 spans 15 amino acids. V gave up 5 bases and J gave up 6 bases; unmatched junction bases: 9. The germline V gene encodes CDR1 SGHTA and CDR2 FQGNSA. The full variable domain, in which reference TRBV7-2 and TRBJ2-3 provide the parts outside the CDR3, is GAGVSQSPSNKVTEKGKDVELRCDPISGHTALYWYRQSLGQGLEFLIYFQGNSAPDKSGLPSDRFSAERTGGSVSTLTIQRTQQEDSAVYLCASSTRQGGWDTQYFGPGTRLTVL.